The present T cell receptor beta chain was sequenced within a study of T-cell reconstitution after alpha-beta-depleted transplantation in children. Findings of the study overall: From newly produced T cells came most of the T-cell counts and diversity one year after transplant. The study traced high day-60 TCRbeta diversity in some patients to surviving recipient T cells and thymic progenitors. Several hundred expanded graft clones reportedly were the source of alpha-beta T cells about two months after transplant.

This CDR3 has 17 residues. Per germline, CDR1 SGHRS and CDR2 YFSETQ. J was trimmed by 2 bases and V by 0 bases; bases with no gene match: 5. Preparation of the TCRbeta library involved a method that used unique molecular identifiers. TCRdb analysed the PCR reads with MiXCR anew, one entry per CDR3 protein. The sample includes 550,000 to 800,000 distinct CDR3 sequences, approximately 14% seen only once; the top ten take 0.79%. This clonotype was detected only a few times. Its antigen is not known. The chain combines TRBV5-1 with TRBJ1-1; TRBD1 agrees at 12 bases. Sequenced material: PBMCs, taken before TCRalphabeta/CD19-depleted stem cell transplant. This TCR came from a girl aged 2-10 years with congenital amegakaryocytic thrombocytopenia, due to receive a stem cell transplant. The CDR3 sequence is CASSLAGTGGFNTEAFF. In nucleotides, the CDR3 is TGCGCCAGCAGCTTGGCCGGGACAGGGGGCTTTAACACTGAAGCTTTCTTT.